Shown below are 2 T cell receptor beta chains from a single sample sequenced in a study of shared clonotypes between healthy human individuals. Method: immunoSEQ multiplex PCR; TCRdb's copy keeps in-frame clones and lacks some. The repertoire includes over a million clones, 95% to 97% of them detected once, and over 1% sits in the top ten. The specimen was naive CD4+ T cells sorted from blood. Sample subset: CD45RA+ positively selected. These receptors came from a man aged 25 to 40 in good health.

This rearrangement joins TRBV27 to TRBJ1-1; D unresolved. The CDR3 spans 13 residues. From germline, CDR1 is MNHEY and CDR2 SMNVEV (reference sequence). The V end was cut by 0 bases, the J end by 4 bases, with 6 bases between. The CDR3, as DNA: TGTGCCAGCAGTTTATCATGGTTCACTGAAGCTTTCTTT. Its protein product is CASSLSWFTEAFF.

This chain links TRBV11-2 with TRBJ2-1; TRBD1 matches at 9 bases. This CDR3 has 15 amino acids. CDR1 and CDR2 (germline): SGHAT, FQNNGV. J was trimmed by 2 bases and V by 3 bases; bases with no gene match: 2. The CDR3 protein is CASSFTGGTYNEQFF. The CDR3 DNA reads TGTGCCAGCAGCTTTACAGGGGGCACCTACAATGAGCAGTTCTTC.